Below, 10 T cell receptor beta chains from the same sample are listed, as sequenced in a study of beta chain features in type 1 diabetes. Their cognate antigens are unknown. Expressed TCRB transcripts got sequenced, as all isolated RNA was reverse transcribed. Sequencing was performed with immunoSEQ multiplex PCR; in TCRdb, only in-frame clones are kept and a portion is missing. Among about 650,000 clones, roughly 12% were seen once, and the ten largest hold 0.095% to 0.15%. The study's findings and limits: There was a moderate but significant shortening of TCRB CDR3s in all four CD4+ subsets of Type 1 diabetes patients.

The sample was naive CD4+ T cells from blood. These receptors were taken from a man aged 25 to 40 with type 1 diabetes.

V is TRBV7-9 and J is TRBJ2-7, with TRBD1 matching over 11 bases. CDR3 size: 16 residues. Per germline, CDR1 SEHNR and CDR2 FQNEAQ (reference sequence). The V gene end was trimmed by 4 bases and the J gene end by 5 bases; junction bases not matched to a gene: 10. This CDR3 is CASSSGQGAASDEQYF. For the CDR3, the DNA is TGTGCCAGCAGCTCTGGACAGGGGGCTGCTAGCGACGAGCAGTACTTC.

This clone came up a few times. The chain couples TRBV5-4 to TRBJ2-7, with a weak D call TRBD2 (7 bases). Germline V CDR1 and CDR2: SGHNT, YYREEE (reference sequence). The CDR3 has 13 residues. Between the trimmed V and J ends, which lost 2 bases and 5 bases, there was a span of 11 bases. The CDR3 DNA reads TGTGCCAGCAGCTTAGGCGGGGGCGACGAGCAGTACTTC. It encodes CASSLGGGDEQYF.

This clone was counted a few times. The V and J genes are TRBV27 and TRBJ1-1; TRBD1 might be the D (5 bases). The CDR3 has 15 amino acids. V was clipped by 0 bases and J by 0 bases, with 8 bases between them. Per the germline V gene, CDR1 is MNHEY and CDR2 is SMNVEV (reference sequence). CDR3 in amino acids: CASSLSRQMNTEAFF. The CDR3 DNA reads TGTGCCAGCAGTTTATCGAGACAGATGAACACTGAAGCTTTCTTT.

The chain is built from TRBV7-8 and TRBJ1-3, with 9 bases that match TRBD1. The CDR3 consists of 14 residues. V dropped 3 bases and J dropped 5; count of bases not matched to a gene: 2. CDR1 SGHVS and CDR2 FQNEAQ come from the germline V gene. Here the CDR3 reads CASSFGTGRNTIYF. The DNA of the CDR3 is TGTGCCAGCAGCTTCGGGACAGGGAGAAACACCATATATTTT.

This clone was observed a handful of times. This sample also contains other DNA sequences that code for the same CDR3. J is TRBJ1-6 and V is TRBV30; maybe TRBD1 (6 bases). Trimming shortened V by 4 bases and J by 5 bases, and 9 bases separated the two germline ends. CDR3 length: 13 residues. Germline-derived CDR1 and CDR2 are GTSNPN and SVGIG (reference sequence). The CDR3: CAWTTGNNSPLHF. CDR3 coding DNA: TGTGCCTGGACAACAGGGAATAATTCACCCCTCCACTTT. Based on the CDR3 plus reference TRBV30 and TRBJ1-6, the full variable domain is SQTIHQWPATLVQPVGSPLSLECTVEGTSNPNLYWYRQAAGRGLQLLFYSVGIGQISSEVPQNLSASRPQDRQFILSSKKLLLSDSGFYLCAWTTGNNSPLHFGNGTRLTVT.

J is TRBJ1-2 and V is TRBV10-3; maybe TRBD1 (5 bases). This CDR3 region has 14 residues. The V and J ends lost 4 bases and 4 bases respectively, with 13 bases between them. The V gene's germline CDR1 is ENHRY and CDR2 SYGVKD. The CDR3 DNA reads TGTGCCATCAGTGTAAGGGACGGCTCCTATGGCTACACCTTC. Its translation: CAISVRDGSYGYTF.

This clone was seen a few times. The chain is built from TRBV7-9 and TRBJ2-1; 9 nucleotides match TRBD1. The V segment lost 5 bases and the J segment 8 bases; nucleotides outside the gene matches: 10. The CDR3 has 15 amino acids. The germline V gene encodes CDR1 SEHNR and CDR2 FQNEAQ (reference sequence). The CDR3 sequence is CASSPGQGREDEQFF. CDR3 coding DNA: TGTGCCAGCAGCCCAGGACAGGGGAGAGAGGATGAGCAGTTCTTC.

The chain carries TRBV30 and TRBJ1-2; D is ambiguous. The CDR3 is made up of 14 amino acids. The germline V gene has CDR1 GTSNPN and CDR2 SVGIG (reference sequence). Trimming took off 0 bases at V and 2 bases at J, with 10 bases between the two ends. The CDR3 loop is CAWSVGGRNYGYTF. CDR3 nucleotides: TGTGCCTGGAGTGTAGGTGGCAGGAACTATGGCTACACCTTC. Complete variable domain (other parts from reference TRBV30 and TRBJ1-2): SQTIHQWPATLVQPVGSPLSLECTVEGTSNPNLYWYRQAAGRGLQLLFYSVGIGQISSEVPQNLSASRPQDRQFILSSKKLLLSDSGFYLCAWSVGGRNYGYTFGSGTRLTVV.

This clone was observed a handful of times. The chain combines TRBV5-6 with TRBJ2-3, with 13 bases aligning to TRBD2. Germline-derived CDR1 and CDR2 are SGHDT and YYEEEE. The CDR3 consists of 15 residues. V lost 5 bases to trimming and J lost 6 bases; unmatched junction nucleotides: 6. The CDR3 reads CASRRLAGGLDTQYF. Here the CDR3 DNA reads TGTGCCAGCAGGAGACTAGCGGGGGGACTCGATACGCAGTATTTT.

The rearrangement joins TRBV4-3 to TRBJ1-2; D not certain. CDR1 and CDR2 from the germline V gene are LGHNA and YSLEER. V lost 0 bases to trimming and J lost 8 bases, with 7 bases between them. This CDR3 region has 12 residues. The CDR3 loop reads CASSQDYGGYTF. The CDR3 nucleotides are TGCGCCAGCAGCCAAGATTACGGGGGCTACACCTTC.